This record covers a single T cell receptor (beta chain). The antigen remains unidentified. Sampling consisted of one heparinised blood draw per donor, averaging around 120 mL. What was sequenced were expressed TCRB transcripts, since all of the isolated RNA had been reverse transcribed. The method was immunoSEQ multiplex PCR; TCRdb's version includes in-frame clones alone and lacks a portion of them. The sample has roughly 14,000 clones; roughly 63% are singletons. This record belongs to a study of beta chain features in type 1 diabetes. The CDR3 contains 19 residues. Germline V CDR1 and CDR2: SNHLY, FYNNEI. V lost 6 bases to trimming and J lost 2 bases; unmatched junction nucleotides: 16. General study results and limits: Shorter TCRB CDR3s, moderately but significantly so, marked every one of the four CD4+ subsets in Type 1 diabetes patients. Type 1 diabetes patients had fewer VDJ junction insertions and more deletions. Researchers reported that naive, central memory and Treg TCRB repertoires appeared more similar in patients than in healthy donors.

The specimen sequenced was stem cell memory CD4+ T cells from blood. The receptor was derived from a young woman with type 1 diabetes. The chain employs TRBV2 and TRBJ2-1; 10 nucleotides match TRBD2. CDR3 DNA: TGTGCCAGCAGCCCCGGGACAGGTGCTACTAGCGGGACCTACAATGAGCAGTTCTTC. Residues: CASSPGTGATSGTYNEQFF.